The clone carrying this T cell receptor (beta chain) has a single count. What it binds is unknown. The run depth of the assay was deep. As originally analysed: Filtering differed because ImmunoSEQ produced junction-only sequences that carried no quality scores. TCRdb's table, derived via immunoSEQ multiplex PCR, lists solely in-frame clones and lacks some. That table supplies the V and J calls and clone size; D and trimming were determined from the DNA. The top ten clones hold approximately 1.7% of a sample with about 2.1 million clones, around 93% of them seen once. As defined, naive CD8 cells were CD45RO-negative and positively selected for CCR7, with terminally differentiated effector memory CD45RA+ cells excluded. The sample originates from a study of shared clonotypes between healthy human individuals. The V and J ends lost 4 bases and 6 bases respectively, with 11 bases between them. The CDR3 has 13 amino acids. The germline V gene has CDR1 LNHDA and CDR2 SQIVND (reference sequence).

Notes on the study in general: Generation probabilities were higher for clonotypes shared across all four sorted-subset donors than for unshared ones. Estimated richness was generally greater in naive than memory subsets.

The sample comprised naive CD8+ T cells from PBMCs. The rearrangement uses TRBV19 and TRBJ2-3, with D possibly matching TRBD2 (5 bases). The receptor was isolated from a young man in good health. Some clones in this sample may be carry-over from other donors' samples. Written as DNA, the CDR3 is TGTGCCAGTAGTACCCGTGTAGCGGATACGCAGTATTTT. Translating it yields CASSTRVADTQYF.